The 12 T cell receptor beta chains in this list originate from one sample, sequenced in a study of CD8+CD57+ T cells in acquired aplastic anemia (dated by TCRdb to the late 2010s). Sequencing took place on an Illumina HiSeq 2000. Genomic DNA served as template for TCR beta VDJ combination and CDR3 sequence profiling. TCRdb took the public reads, trimmed them with fastp at Q25, ran MiXCR for clone calling and kept in-frame beta chains. A single entry per CDR3 protein holds the most common genes and DNA from its merged rows. For this sample the table gives 200,000 or so distinct CDR3 sequences, of which 64% were detected only once. The ten largest make up roughly 50% of the sample. Sequencing was performed on sorted CD4+, CD8+, or CD8+CD57+ T cells (not recorded which) from PBMCs. These receptor sequences come from a human donor with severe aplastic anemia or a healthy control (not recorded which).

This clonotype came up many times. The chain uses TRBV6-4 and TRBJ2-1; D is uncertain. V dropped 3 bases and J dropped 1 base, with 10 bases sitting between them. The CDR3 extends over 15 amino acids. Looked up from germline, CDR1 is MRHNA and CDR2 is SNTAGT. DNA of the CDR3: TGTGCCAGCAGTGATAGTGGAACGTCCTACAATGAGCAGTTCTTC. It yields the protein CASSDSGTSYNEQFF.

The rearrangement uses TRBV10-1 and TRBJ2-1; 8 bases align to TRBD2. With V trimmed by 7 bases and J by 11 bases, 10 bases remained unmatched. Germline assignment: CDR1 WNHNN and CDR2 SYGVQD (reference sequence). The CDR3 consists of 13 residues. CDR3 sequence: CASKGSGSGKQFF. CDR3 nucleotide sequence: TGCGCCAGCAAGGGGAGCGGGAGTGGGAAGCAGTTCTTC.

This rearrangement joins TRBV2 to TRBJ2-3, with 8 bases that match TRBD1. The CDR3 spans 15 residues. Trimming at V came to 8 bases and at J to 3 bases, leaving 10 bases not matched to a gene. From germline, CDR1 is SNHLY and CDR2 FYNNEI. CDR3: CASGNYRGRTDTQYF. CDR3 in DNA: TGTGCCAGCGGAAATTACAGGGGGAGGACAGATACGCAGTATTTT.

This sequence joins TRBV19 and TRBJ1-5; D might be TRBD1 (5 bases). The V gene lost 3 bases and the J gene lost 12 bases, with 18 bases spanning the gap. Germline CDR1 is LNHDA and CDR2 is SQIVND (reference sequence). The CDR3 extends over 14 amino acids. CDR3 DNA sequence: TGTGCCAGTAGTATGGAGAGGGGTCCCAGAAGCCAGCATTTT. It yields the protein CASSMERGPRSQHF.

The chain employs TRBV2 and TRBJ1-1; 8 positions match TRBD1. Germline values: CDR1 SNHLY, CDR2 FYNNEI. J was trimmed by 4 bases and V by 4 bases; bases with no gene match: 8. This CDR3 comprises 15 residues. CDR3 coding DNA: TGTGCCAGCAGTGTCCAGACAGGGGAGGGCACTGAAGCTTTCTTT. It specifies CASSVQTGEGTEAFF.

V and J are TRBV7-9 and TRBJ1-6; D remains unclear. Germline lookup yields CDR1 SEHNR and CDR2 FQNEAQ (reference sequence). V was pared by 0 bases and J by 5 bases, with 8 bases between. This CDR3 spans 15 amino acids. This CDR3 is CASSLAQTNNSPLHF. CDR3 DNA sequence: TGTGCCAGCAGCTTAGCACAGACAAATAATTCACCCCTCCACTTT.

The V and J genes are TRBV5-1 and TRBJ2-1; the D is unclear. CDR3 length: 16 amino acids. The ends were cut back, 1 base at V and 3 bases at J, with 14 bases in the middle. Germline CDR1 SGHRS, CDR2 YFSETQ. The CDR3 reads CASSLLGGVSYNEQFF. CDR3 bases: TGCGCCAGCAGCTTGTTAGGTGGGGTCAGCTACAATGAGCAGTTCTTC.

The table lists this clonotype with a few counts. The chain uses TRBV20-1 and TRBJ2-7; TRBD1 matches 9 bases. With V trimmed by 4 bases and J by 3 bases, 10 bases remained unmatched. CDR1 and CDR2 (germline): DFQATT, SNEGSKA (reference sequence). This CDR3 region has 15 residues. The chain's CDR3 is CSAKGIDRGDYEQYF. In nucleotides, the CDR3 is TGCAGTGCTAAGGGAATAGACAGGGGGGACTACGAGCAGTACTTC.

The chain links TRBV7-3 to TRBJ1-3; TRBD1 is a possible D gene (6 bases). The CDR3 loop spans 15 amino acids. CDR1 SGHTA and CDR2 FQGTGA come from the germline V gene. With 5 bases removed from V and 1 base from J, the gap between germline ends came to 12 bases. CDR3 coding DNA: TGTGCCAGCAGCAGAGGGGGGGGTTCTGGAAACACCATATATTTT. This gives the protein CASSRGGGSGNTIYF.

The rearrangement joins TRBV7-2 to TRBJ2-7; D gene ambiguous. This CDR3 is built from 14 residues. In germline, CDR1 is SGHTA, CDR2 FQGNSA. The ends were cut back, 5 bases at V and 2 bases at J, with 13 bases in the middle. The CDR3 nucleotides read TGTGCCAGCAGCCCCGGAGAGGTCGCCTACGAGCAGTACTTC. It yields the protein CASSPGEVAYEQYF.

The chain carries TRBV7-9 and TRBJ1-1, with unresolved D. This CDR3 is 14 amino acids long. V was trimmed by 6 bases and J by 1 base, leaving 12 bases between them. Germline lookup yields CDR1 SEHNR and CDR2 FQNEAQ (reference sequence). CDR3 DNA: TGTGCCAGCAGTTTGTATTCCACGAACACTGAAGCTTTCTTT. The encoded protein is CASSLYSTNTEAFF. The full variable domain, with the rest looked up from reference TRBV7-9 and TRBJ1-1, is DTGVSQNPRHKITKRGQNVTFRCDPISEHNRLYWYRQTLGQGPEFLTYFQNEAQLEKSRLLSDRFSAERPKGSFSTLEIQRTEQGDSAMYLCASSLYSTNTEAFFGQGTRLTVV.

The chain has TRBV5-1 and TRBJ2-5; maybe TRBD2 (5 bases). The germline CDR1 and CDR2 sequences are SGHRS and YFSETQ. There are 16 residues in the CDR3. V lost 3 bases and J 5 bases, leaving 20 bases between the germline ends. CDR3 nucleotide sequence: TGCGCCAGCAGCTCCACAAGGACGGGGAAATTTGAGACCCAGTACTTC. Its protein product is CASSSTRTGKFETQYF. The full variable domain, with the rest looked up from reference TRBV5-1 and TRBJ2-5, is KAGVTQTPRYLIKTRGQQVTLSCSPISGHRSVSWYQQTPGQGLQFLFEYFSETQRNKGNFPGRFSGRQFSNSRSEMNVSTLELGDSALYLCASSSTRTGKFETQYFGPGTRLLVL.